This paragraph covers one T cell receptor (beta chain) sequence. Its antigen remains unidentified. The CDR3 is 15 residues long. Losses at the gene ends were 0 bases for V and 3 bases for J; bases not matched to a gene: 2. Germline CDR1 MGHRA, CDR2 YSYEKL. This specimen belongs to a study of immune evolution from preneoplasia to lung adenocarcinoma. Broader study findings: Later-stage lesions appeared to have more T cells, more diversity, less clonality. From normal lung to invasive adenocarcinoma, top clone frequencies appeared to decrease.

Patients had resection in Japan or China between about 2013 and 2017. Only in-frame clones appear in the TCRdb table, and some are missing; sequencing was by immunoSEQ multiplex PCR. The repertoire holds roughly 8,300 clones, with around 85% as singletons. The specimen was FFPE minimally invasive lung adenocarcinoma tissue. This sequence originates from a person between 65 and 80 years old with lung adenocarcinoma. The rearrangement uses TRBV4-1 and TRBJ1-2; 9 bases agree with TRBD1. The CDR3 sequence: CASSQDGTGYYGYTF. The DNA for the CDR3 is TGCGCCAGCAGCCAAGATGGGACAGGGTACTATGGCTACACCTTC.